This TCR beta chain came from a study of T cell responses to AZD1222 COVID-19 vaccine. Data came from immunoSEQ multiplex PCR; TCRdb stores just in-frame clones and leaves some out. The sample yields 130,000 to 150,000 clones, 70% to 90% seen once. This CDR3 comprises 14 residues. CDR1 is MNHEY, CDR2 SVGAGI, per germline. V was cut by 6 bases and J by 3 bases, with 11 bases left in between. The sequencing here drew on peripheral blood, taken 28 days after the second AZD1222 dose. The chain has TRBV6-5 and TRBJ1-4, with D uncertain. The source of this sequence is an adult who received the AZD1222 COVID-19 vaccine. The CDR3 loop is CASRPLRANEKLFF. The CDR3 bases are TGTGCCAGCAGGCCTCTACGGGCTAATGAAAAACTGTTTTTT.